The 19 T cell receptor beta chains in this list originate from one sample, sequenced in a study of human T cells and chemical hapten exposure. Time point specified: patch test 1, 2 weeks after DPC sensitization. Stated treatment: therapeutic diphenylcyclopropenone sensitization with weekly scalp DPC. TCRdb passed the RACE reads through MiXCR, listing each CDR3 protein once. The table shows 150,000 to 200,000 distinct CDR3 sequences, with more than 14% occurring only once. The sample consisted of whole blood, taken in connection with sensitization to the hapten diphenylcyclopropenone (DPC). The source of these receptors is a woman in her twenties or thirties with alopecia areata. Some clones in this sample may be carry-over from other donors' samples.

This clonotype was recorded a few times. The CDR3 DNA reads as TGCGCCAGCAGCTTGTCCCTGACAGGGGGAGAGACCCAGTACTTC. Its translation: CASSLSLTGGETQYF. The chain links TRBV5-1 to TRBJ2-5, with 9 bases identical to TRBD1. This CDR3 region has 15 residues. Germline loops: CDR1 SGHRS, CDR2 YFSETQ. J lost 4 bases, V lost 1 base, and 5 bases had no gene match.

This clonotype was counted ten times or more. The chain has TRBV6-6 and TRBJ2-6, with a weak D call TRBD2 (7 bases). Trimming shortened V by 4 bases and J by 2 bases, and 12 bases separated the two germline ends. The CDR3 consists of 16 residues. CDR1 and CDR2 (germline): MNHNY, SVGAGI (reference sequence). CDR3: CASSFFGGPGANVLTF. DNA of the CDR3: TGTGCCAGCAGTTTCTTCGGGGGGCCTGGGGCCAACGTCCTGACTTTC.

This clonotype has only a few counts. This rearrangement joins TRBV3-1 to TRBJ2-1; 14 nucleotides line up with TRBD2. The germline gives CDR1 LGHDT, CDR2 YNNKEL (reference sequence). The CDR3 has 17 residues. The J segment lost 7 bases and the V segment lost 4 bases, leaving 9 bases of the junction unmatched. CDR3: CASSRTGTSGSGNEQFF. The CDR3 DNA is TGTGCCAGCAGCCGGACCGGGACTAGCGGGAGTGGAAATGAGCAGTTCTTC.

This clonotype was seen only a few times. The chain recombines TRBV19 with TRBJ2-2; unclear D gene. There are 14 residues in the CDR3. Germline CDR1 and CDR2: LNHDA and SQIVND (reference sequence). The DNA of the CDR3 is TGTGCTCTCCCCCTGAGGAGGAACACCGGGGAGCTGTTTTTT. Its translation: CALPLRRNTGELFF.

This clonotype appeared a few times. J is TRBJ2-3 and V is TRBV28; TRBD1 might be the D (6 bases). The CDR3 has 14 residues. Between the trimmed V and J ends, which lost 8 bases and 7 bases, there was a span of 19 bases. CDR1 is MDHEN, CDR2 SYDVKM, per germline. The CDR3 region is CASQGSGAMYTQYF. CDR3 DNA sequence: TGTGCCAGCCAGGGGAGTGGAGCCATGTATACGCAGTATTTT.

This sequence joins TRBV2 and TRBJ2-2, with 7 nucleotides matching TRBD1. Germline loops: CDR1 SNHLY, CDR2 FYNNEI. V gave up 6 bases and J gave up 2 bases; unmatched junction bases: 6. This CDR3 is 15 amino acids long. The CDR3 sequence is CASRTGTANTGELFF. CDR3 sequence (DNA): TGTGCCAGCAGAACCGGGACAGCTAACACCGGGGAGCTGTTTTTT. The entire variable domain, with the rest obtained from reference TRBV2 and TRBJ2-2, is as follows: EPEVTQTPSHQVTQMGQEVILRCVPISNHLYFYWYRQILGQKVEFLVSFYNNEISEKSEIFDDQFSVERPDGSNFTLKIRSTKLEDSAMYFCASRTGTANTGELFFGEGSRLTVL.

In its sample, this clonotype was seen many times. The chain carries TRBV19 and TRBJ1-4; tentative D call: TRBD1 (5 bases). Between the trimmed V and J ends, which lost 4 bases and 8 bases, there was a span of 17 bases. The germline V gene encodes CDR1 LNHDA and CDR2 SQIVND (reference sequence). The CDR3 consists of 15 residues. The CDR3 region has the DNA TGTGCCAGTAGTACTTTCGGGTCGCGGGGGGAAAAACTGTTTTTT. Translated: CASSTFGSRGEKLFF.

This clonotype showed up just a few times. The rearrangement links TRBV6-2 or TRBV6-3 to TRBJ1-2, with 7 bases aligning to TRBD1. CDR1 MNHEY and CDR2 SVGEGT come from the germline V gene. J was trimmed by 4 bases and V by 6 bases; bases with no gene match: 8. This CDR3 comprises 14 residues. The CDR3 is CASRRGTAGYGYTF. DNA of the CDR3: TGTGCCAGCAGGCGGGGGACAGCCGGCTATGGCTACACCTTC.

The CDR3, as DNA: TGCGCCAGCAGCTTGGCCCAGCTAGCGGGAACTGAGCAGTTCTTC. It is translated as CASSLAQLAGTEQFF. This sequence joins TRBV5-1 and TRBJ2-1; 9 bases match TRBD2. The CDR3 contains 15 residues. Trimming at V came to 0 bases and at J to 9 bases, leaving 7 bases not matched to a gene. CDR1 and CDR2 from the germline V gene are SGHRS and YFSETQ.

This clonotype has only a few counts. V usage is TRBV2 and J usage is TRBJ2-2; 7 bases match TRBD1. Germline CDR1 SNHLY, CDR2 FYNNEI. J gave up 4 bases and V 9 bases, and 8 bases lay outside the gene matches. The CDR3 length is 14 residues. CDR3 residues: CASGGQFTTGELFF. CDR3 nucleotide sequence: TGTGCCAGTGGGGGACAGTTTACCACCGGGGAGCTGTTTTTT.

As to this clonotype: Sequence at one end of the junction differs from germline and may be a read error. This chain's CDR3 is CASSRDRAGNDQFF. The CDR3 DNA reads TGTGCCAGCAGTCGGGACAGGGCTGGGAATGACCAGTTCTTC. The rearrangement uses TRBV6-1 and TRBJ2-1; 9 positions match TRBD1. The CDR3 is made up of 14 amino acids. Germline assignment: CDR1 MNHNS and CDR2 SASEGT.

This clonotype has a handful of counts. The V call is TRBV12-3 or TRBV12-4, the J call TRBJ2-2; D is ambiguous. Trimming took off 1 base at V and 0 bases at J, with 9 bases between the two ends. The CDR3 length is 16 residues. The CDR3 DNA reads TGTGCCAGCAGTTTAGGCGTACCCCCGAACACCGGGGAGCTGTTTTTT. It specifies CASSLGVPPNTGELFF.

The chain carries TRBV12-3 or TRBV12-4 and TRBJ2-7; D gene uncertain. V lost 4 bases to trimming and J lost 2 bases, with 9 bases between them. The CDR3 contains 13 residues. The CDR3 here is CASSSQQAYEQYF. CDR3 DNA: TGTGCCAGCAGTTCGCAGCAAGCCTACGAGCAGTACTTC.

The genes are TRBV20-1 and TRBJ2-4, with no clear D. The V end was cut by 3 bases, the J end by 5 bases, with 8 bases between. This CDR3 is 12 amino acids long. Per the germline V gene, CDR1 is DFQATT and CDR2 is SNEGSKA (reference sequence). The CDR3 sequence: CSASLPQNIQYF. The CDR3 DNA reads TGCAGTGCTAGCTTGCCCCAAAACATTCAGTACTTC.

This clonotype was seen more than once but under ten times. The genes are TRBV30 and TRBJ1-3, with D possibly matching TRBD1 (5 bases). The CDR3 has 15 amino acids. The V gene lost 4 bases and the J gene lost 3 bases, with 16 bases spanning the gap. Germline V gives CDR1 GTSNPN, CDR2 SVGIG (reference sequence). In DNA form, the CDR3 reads TGTGCCTGGAAATCCCTCGGGGCGGATGGAAACACCATATATTTT. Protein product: CAWKSLGADGNTIYF.

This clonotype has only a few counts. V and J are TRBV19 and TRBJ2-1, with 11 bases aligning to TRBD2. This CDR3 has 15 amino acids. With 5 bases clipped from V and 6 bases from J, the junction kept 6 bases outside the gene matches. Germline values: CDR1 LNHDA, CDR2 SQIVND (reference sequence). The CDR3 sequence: CASSVLAGDPNEQFF. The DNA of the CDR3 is TGTGCCAGTAGTGTACTAGCGGGAGACCCCAATGAGCAGTTCTTC.

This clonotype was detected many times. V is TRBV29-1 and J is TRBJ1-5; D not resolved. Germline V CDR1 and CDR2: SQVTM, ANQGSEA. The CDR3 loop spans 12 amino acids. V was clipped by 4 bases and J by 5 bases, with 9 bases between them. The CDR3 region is CSVGDKDQPQHF. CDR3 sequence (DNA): TGCAGCGTTGGAGACAAGGATCAGCCCCAGCATTTT.

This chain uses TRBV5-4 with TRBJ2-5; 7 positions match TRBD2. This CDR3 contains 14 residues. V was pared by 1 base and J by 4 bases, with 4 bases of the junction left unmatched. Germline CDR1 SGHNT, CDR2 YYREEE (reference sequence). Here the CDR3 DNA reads TGTGCCAGCAGCTTGACGGGGGAGGGAGAGACCCAGTACTTC. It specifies CASSLTGEGETQYF.

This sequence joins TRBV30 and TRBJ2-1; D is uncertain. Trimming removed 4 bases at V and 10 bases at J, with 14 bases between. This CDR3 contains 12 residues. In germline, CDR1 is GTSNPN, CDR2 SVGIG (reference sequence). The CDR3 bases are TGTGCCTGGAATCAACCGTACCAGGAGCAGTTCTTC. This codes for CAWNQPYQEQFF.